This T cell receptor (beta chain) was identified in a study of control samples from healthy donors and cancer patients. Clones were read by immunoSEQ multiplex PCR, and TCRdb kept only the in-frame ones, dropping some. Of around 100,000 clones in the sample, just under 95% were seen once. V shed 1 base and J 9 bases; nucleotides not matched to a gene: 2. CDR3 size: 13 residues. The chain has TRBV12-3 or TRBV12-4 and TRBJ2-1; 8 bases agree with TRBD2. The sequence came from a human donor in good health. The donor label of this sample is uncertain. Sequencing was performed on blood. The CDR3 loop is CASSLERGSEQFF. CDR3 coding DNA: TGTGCCAGCAGTTTAGAGCGGGGGAGTGAGCAGTTCTTC.